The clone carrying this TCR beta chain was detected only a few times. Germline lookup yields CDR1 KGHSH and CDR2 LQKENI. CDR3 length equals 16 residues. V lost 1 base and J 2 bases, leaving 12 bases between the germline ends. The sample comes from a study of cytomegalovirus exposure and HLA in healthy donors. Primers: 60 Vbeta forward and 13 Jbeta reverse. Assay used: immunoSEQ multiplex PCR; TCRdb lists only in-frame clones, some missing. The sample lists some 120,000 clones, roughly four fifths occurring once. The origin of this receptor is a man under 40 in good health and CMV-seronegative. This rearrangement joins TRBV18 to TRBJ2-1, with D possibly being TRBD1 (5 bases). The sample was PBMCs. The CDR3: CASSPQWGLAYNEQFF. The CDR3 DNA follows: TGTGCCAGCTCACCACAATGGGGCTTGGCCTACAATGAGCAGTTCTTC.